This TCR beta chain was observed in a study of shared clonotypes between healthy human individuals. The data were produced by immunoSEQ multiplex PCR, yet TCRdb's version contains in-frame clones alone and is incomplete. The sample contains about 1.1 million clones, around three quarters of which appear only once. Trimming at V came to 3 bases and at J to 3 bases, leaving 3 bases not matched to a gene. The CDR3 extends over 14 amino acids. Germline CDR1 is KGHSH and CDR2 is LQKENI. This clone was detected once. This same CDR3 is encoded by further DNA sequences in the sample. The receptor was derived from a man between 18 and 29 years old in good health. Some clones in this sample may be carry-over from other donors' samples. The gene calls are TRBV18 and TRBJ2-7; 9 bases agree with TRBD1. The sample taken for sequencing was memory CD4+ T cells from PBMCs. The subset here: CD45RA-negative fraction. CDR3 sequence: CASSPGQGVYEQYF. The DNA of the CDR3 is TGTGCCAGCTCACCGGGACAGGGCGTCTACGAGCAGTACTTC.